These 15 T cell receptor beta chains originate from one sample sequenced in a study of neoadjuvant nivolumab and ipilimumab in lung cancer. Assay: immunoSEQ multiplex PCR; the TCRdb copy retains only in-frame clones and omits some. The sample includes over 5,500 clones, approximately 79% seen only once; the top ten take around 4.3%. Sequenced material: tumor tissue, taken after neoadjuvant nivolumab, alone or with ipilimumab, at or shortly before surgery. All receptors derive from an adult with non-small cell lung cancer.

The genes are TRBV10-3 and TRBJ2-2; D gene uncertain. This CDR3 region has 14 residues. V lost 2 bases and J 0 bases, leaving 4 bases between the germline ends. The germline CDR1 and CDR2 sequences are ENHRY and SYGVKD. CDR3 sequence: CAISERPNTGELFF. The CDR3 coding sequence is TGTGCCATCAGTGAGAGACCGAACACCGGGGAGCTGTTTTTT.

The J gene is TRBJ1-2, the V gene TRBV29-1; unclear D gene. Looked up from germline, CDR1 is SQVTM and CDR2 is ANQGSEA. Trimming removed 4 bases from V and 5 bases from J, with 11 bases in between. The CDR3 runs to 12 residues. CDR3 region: CSVGAGLYGYTF. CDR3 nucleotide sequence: TGCAGCGTTGGGGCAGGACTATATGGCTACACCTTC.

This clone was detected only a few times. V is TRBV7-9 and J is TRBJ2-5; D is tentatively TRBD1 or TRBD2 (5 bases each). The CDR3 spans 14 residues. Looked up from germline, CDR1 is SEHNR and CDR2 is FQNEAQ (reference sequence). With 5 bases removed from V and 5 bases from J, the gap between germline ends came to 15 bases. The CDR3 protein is CASSPGATFETQYF. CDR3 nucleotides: TGTGCCAGCAGCCCCGGGGCCACATTCGAGACCCAGTACTTC.

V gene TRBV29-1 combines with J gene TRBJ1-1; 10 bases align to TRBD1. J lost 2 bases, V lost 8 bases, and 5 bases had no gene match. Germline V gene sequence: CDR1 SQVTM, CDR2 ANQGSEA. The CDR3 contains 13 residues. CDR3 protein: CSTSTGGNTEAFF. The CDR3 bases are TGCAGCACCTCGACAGGGGGCAACACTGAAGCTTTCTTT.

The CDR3: CASSLEGGRQEKNIQYF. CDR3 bases: TGTGCCAGCAGCTTAGAAGGGGGAAGGCAGGAGAAAAACATTCAGTACTTC. The gene calls are TRBV7-2 and TRBJ2-4; tentative D call: TRBD1 (6 bases). The V end was cut by 1 base, the J end by 4 bases, with 17 bases between. Germline CDR1 is SGHTA and CDR2 is FQGNSA. The CDR3 runs to 17 residues.

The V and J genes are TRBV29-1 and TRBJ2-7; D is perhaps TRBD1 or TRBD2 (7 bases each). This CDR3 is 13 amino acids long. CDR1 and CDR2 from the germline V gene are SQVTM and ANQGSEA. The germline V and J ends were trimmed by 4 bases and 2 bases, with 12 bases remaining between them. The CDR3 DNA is TGCAGCGTTGGACAGGGAGGGCCCTACGAGCAGTACTTC. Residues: CSVGQGGPYEQYF.

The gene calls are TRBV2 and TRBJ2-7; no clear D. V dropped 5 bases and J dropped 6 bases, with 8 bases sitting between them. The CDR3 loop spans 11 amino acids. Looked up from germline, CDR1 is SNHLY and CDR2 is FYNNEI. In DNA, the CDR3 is TGTGCCAGCAGTCTCCCTAGCGAGCAGTACTTC. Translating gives CASSLPSEQYF.

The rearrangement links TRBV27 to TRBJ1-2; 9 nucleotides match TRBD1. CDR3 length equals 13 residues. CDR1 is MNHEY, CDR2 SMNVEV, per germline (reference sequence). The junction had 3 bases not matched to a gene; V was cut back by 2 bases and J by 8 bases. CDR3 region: CASSLSGTGGYTF. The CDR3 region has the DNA TGTGCCAGCAGTTTAAGTGGGACAGGGGGCTACACCTTC.

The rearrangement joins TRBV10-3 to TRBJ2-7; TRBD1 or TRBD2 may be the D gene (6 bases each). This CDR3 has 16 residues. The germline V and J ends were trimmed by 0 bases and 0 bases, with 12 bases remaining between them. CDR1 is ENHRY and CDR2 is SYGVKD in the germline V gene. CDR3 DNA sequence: TGTGCCATCAGTGAGTCGGGGGGCCGAACCTCCTACGAGCAGTACTTC. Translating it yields CAISESGGRTSYEQYF.

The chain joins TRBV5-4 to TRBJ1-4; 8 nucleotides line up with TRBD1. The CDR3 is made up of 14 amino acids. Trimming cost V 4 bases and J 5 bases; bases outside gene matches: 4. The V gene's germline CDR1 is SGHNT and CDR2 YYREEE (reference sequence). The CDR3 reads CASSPQGENEKLFF. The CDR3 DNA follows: TGTGCCAGCAGCCCACAGGGGGAGAATGAAAAACTGTTTTTT.

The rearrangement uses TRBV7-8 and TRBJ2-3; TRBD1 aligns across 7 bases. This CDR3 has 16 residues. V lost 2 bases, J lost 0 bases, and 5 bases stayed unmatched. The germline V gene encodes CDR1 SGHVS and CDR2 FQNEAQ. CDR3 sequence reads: CASSLLTGASTDTQYF. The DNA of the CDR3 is TGTGCCAGCAGCTTATTAACAGGGGCCAGCACAGATACGCAGTATTTT. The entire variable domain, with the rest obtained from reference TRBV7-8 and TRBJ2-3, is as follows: GAGVSQSPRYKVAKRGQDVALRCDPISGHVSLFWYQQALGQGPEFLTYFQNEAQLDKSGLPSDRFFAERPEGSVSTLKIQRTQQEDSAVYLCASSLLTGASTDTQYFGPGTRLTVL.

Written as DNA, the CDR3 is TGTGCCAGCAGCGTAAGCGGGACAGGGGTCCACTATGGCTACACCTTC. Protein sequence: CASSVSGTGVHYGYTF. The J gene is TRBJ1-2, the V gene TRBV9, with 10 bases matching TRBD1. V shed 1 base, J shed 3 bases, and the junction held 6 bases outside the gene matches. This CDR3 has 16 amino acids. The germline V gene encodes CDR1 SGDLS and CDR2 YYNGEE.

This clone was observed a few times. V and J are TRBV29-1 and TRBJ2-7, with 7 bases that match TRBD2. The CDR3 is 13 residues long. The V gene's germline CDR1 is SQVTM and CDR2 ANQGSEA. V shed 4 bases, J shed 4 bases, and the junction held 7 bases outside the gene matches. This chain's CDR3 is CSVGGGRRYEQYF. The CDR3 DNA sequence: TGCAGCGTTGGTGGCGGGAGAAGGTACGAGCAGTACTTC.

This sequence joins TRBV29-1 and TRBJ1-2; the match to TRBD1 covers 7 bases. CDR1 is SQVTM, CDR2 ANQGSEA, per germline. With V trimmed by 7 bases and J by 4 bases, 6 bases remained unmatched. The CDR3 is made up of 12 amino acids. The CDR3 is CSGSGTAYGYTF. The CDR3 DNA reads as TGCAGCGGCTCCGGGACAGCCTATGGCTACACCTTC.

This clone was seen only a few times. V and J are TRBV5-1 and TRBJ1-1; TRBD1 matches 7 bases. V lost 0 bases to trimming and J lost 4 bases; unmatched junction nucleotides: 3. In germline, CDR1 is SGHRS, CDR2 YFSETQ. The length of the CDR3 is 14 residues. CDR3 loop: CASSLGAGGTEAFF. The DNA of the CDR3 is TGCGCCAGCAGCTTGGGGGCAGGGGGCACTGAAGCTTTCTTT.